This TCR beta chain was obtained from a study of cytomegalovirus exposure and HLA in healthy donors. The wider study: From donors who were HLA-typed, an early data release held 80 million to 95 million unique TCRs.

60 Vbeta and 13 Jbeta primers were used in PCR. Assay used: immunoSEQ multiplex PCR; TCRdb lists only in-frame clones, some missing. The table has about 180,000 clones, more than 65% seen once; the top ten hold less than 0.65%. General observations from the study: Per published accounts, TCR beta sequences correctly predicted the HLA-A and HLA-B alleles of most subjects. The authors considered a cluster of highly shared sequence variants likely to be a sequencing artifact.

With 3 bases removed from V and 3 bases from J, the gap between germline ends came to 10 bases. Germline V gene sequence: CDR1 SGHNT, CDR2 YYREEE (reference sequence). CDR3 size: 13 residues. Concerning this clone: The target antigen is unknown.

The clonotype comes from a woman aged 45-60 years in good health and CMV-seronegative. This chain links TRBV5-4 with TRBJ2-7; a weak D match, TRBD2 (6 bases). Sequences were obtained from PBMCs. The CDR3 region is CASSSGLGYEQYF. CDR3 in DNA: TGTGCCAGCAGCTCGGGACTGGGCTACGAGCAGTACTTC.